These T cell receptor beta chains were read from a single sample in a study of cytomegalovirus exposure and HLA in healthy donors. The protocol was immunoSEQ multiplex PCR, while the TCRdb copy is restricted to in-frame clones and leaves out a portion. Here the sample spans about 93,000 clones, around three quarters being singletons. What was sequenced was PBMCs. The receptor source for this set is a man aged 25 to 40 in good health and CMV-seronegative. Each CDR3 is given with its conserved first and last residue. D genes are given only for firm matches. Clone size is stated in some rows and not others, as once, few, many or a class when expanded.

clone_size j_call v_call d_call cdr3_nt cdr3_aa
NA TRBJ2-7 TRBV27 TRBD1 TGTGCCGGTAGAAACTTCATCAGGGGGCCCACCTACGAGCAGTACTTC CAGRNFIRGPTYEQYF
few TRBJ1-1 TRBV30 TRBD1 TGTGCCTGGAGTGCCGGACAGGGGATGAACACTGAAGCTTTCTTT CAWSAGQGMNTEAFF
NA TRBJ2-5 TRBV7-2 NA TGTGCCAGCAGCCCACAGCAGGAGACCCAGTACTTC CASSPQQETQYF
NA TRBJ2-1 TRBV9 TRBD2 TGTGCCAGCAGCTCCCGGACTAGCCCACCTGGCGTCTATGAGCAGTTCTTC CASSSRTSPPGVYEQFF
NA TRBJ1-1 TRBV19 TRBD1 TGTGCCAGTAGTTCAAGGACAGGGGGGGCCACTGAAGCTTTCTTT CASSSRTGGATEAFF
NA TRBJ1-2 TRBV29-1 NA TGCAGCGTTCACAGGGATGGCTACACCTTC CSVHRDGYTF
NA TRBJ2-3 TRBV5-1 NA TGCGCCAGCACACTAGGGGGAACAGATACGCAGTATTTT CASTLGGTDTQYF
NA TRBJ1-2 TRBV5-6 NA TGTGCCAGCAGCTGGGGACAATCTAACTATGGCTACACCTTC CASSWGQSNYGYTF
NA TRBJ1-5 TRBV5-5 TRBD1 TGTGCCAGCAGCTTGGAACCAGGGGGACAGGGTAACAATCAGCCCCAGCATTTT CASSLEPGGQGNNQPQHF
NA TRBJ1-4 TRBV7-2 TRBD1 TGTGCCAGCAGCTCCCCGGACAGGGATCCCCATAATGAAAAACTGTTTTTT CASSSPDRDPHNEKLFF
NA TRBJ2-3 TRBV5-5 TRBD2 TGTGCCAGCAGCCCGACGGGGGGGGGCGTCACAGATACGCAGTATTTT CASSPTGGGVTDTQYF
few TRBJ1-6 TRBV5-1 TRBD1 TGCGCCAGCAGCTTACTTCGGGACAGCGTTAATTCACCCCTCCACTTT CASSLLRDSVNSPLHF
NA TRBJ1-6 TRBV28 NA TGTGCCAGCAGTGACTGGCCCGGGAATTCACCCCTCCACTTT CASSDWPGNSPLHF
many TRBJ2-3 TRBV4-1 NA TGCGCCAGCAGCCAAGTCAGGGACACAGATACGCAGTATTTT CASSQVRDTDTQYF
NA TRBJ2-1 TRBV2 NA TGTGCCAGCCAAGCGTGGCTTTTCTCCTACAATGAGCAGTTCTTC CASQAWLFSYNEQFF
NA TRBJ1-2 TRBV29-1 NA TGCAGCGCTTTAGTACCCGGGGGCTATGGCTACACCTTC CSALVPGGYGYTF
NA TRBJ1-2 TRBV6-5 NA TGTGCCAGCAGTTACGGGCAGCTTGGCTGGGGCTACACCTTC CASSYGQLGWGYTF
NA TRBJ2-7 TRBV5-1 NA TGCGCCAGCCATCCTCGGGCAGGGAACTACGAGCAGTACTTC CASHPRAGNYEQYF
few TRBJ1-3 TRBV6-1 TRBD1 TGTGCCAGCGGGACAGAGGGAATCTCTGGAAACACCATATATTTT CASGTEGISGNTIYF
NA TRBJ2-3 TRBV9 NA TGTGCCAGCAGCCCGAGTCTCATCACAGATACGCAGTATTTT CASSPSLITDTQYF
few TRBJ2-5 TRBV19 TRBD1 TGTGCCAGTAAGGACAGGCCCCAAGAGACCCAGTACTTC CASKDRPQETQYF
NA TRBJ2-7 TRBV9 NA TGTGCCAGCAGCGTAGAGGCGGGGTACTCCTACGAGCAGTACTTC CASSVEAGYSYEQYF
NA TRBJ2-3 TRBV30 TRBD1 TGTGCCTGGAGTGTTAGACAGGGGGTAGTCACAGATACGCAGTATTTT CAWSVRQGVVTDTQYF
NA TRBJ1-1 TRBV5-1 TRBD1 TGCGCCAGCAGCTCCCCCCAGGGGGCCACTGAAGCTTTCTTT CASSSPQGATEAFF
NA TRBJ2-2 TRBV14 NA TGTGCCAGCAGCCAAGCCCGCGCCGGGGAGCTGTTTTTT CASSQARAGELFF
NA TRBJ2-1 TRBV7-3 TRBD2 TGTGCCAGCAGCTTAACTTCCGGGGGGAGCTACAATGAGCAGTTCTTC CASSLTSGGSYNEQFF
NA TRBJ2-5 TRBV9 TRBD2 TGTGCCAGCAGCGTAGAGGAGCGGGGCTACCAAGAGACCCAGTACTTC CASSVEERGYQETQYF
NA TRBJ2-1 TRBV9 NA TGTGCCAGCAGCGCCAAGCCAGGGCCATCCTACAATGAGCAGTTCTTC CASSAKPGPSYNEQFF
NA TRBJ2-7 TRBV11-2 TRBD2 TGTGCCAGCCACGGGGGGAAATTCTACGAGCAGTACTTC CASHGGKFYEQYF
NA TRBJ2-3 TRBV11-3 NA TGTGCCAGCAGTCTAAACGGGGGTGGCGATACGCAGTATTTT CASSLNGGGDTQYF